The clone carrying this T cell receptor (beta chain) was seen only once. V shed 0 bases, J shed 5 bases, and the junction held 8 bases outside the gene matches. CDR1 is MGHRA, CDR2 YSYEKL, per germline. There are 17 residues in the CDR3. The entry originates in a study of blood T cell repertoires in COVID-19. At the level of the study: Some COVID-19 samples were acute and others convalescent; all came from the United States, Italy and Spain. Sources were T cells, B-cell-depleted T cells, or PBMCs; the material itself was cDNA or gDNA.

The repertoire was sequenced with immunoSEQ multiplex PCR; TCRdb's copy has only in-frame clones and lacks some. The table lists around 120,000 clones, about nine tenths of them singletons. The specimen was peripheral blood. The origin of this receptor is a man aged 45-60 years with active COVID-19. The V gene is TRBV4-1, the J gene TRBJ1-4; TRBD1 matches 8 bases. This CDR3 reads CASSQDPPGQGNEKLFF. CDR3 coding DNA: TGCGCCAGCAGCCAAGATCCCCCCGGACAGGGAAATGAAAAACTGTTTTTT.